The clone carrying this TCR beta chain was seen many times. cDNA carried unique molecular identifiers, and a universal primer site was added by template switching. TCRdb called the 5' RACE reads again in MiXCR, with one record for every CDR3 protein. The sample carries 400,000 to 550,000 distinct CDR3 sequences, less than 25% recorded once. V lost 3 bases to trimming and J lost 3 bases; unmatched junction nucleotides: 1. The germline V gene encodes CDR1 SGHRS and CDR2 YFSETQ. CDR3 length: 14 amino acids. This sample was included in a study of identical twins. These data also formed part of another study, on T cells expressing NK-cell markers. That study adds: From sorted CD3+CD56+NKG2C+, CD3+CD56+NKG2C- and CD3+CD56-NKG2C+ T cells came the TCR beta repertoires. For about 6 donors, the dominant NKG2C+ clonotypes made up about 1.0-7.0% of their CD8+ T cells. These clonotypes also led the CD3+CD56-NKG2C+ fraction in several donors.

This receptor was obtained from a woman between 18 and 30 years old in good health. The sample taken for sequencing was CD4+ T cells sorted from blood. This sequence joins TRBV5-1 and TRBJ2-1; 9 nucleotides agree with TRBD1. DNA of the CDR3: TGCGCCAGCAGCTCGGGACAGGGCTACAATGAGCAGTTCTTC. This gives the protein CASSSGQGYNEQFF.